This T cell receptor (beta chain) came from a study of early stage breast cancer tumors. The V and J ends lost 7 bases and 11 bases respectively, with 20 bases between them. This CDR3 comprises 13 residues. Per germline, CDR1 SEHNR and CDR2 FQNEAQ (reference sequence). TCRdb's copy holds only in-frame clones and misses some; the assay was immunoSEQ multiplex PCR. This sample has around 51,000 clones, with around 80% found just once. This chain connects TRBV7-9 to TRBJ2-5, with D perhaps given as TRBD1 or TRBD2 (5 bases each). Input material: blood. This receptor was obtained from a person aged 35 to 50 with breast cancer. The CDR3 sequence: CASTARSMGEQYF. In DNA, the CDR3 is TGTGCCAGCACGGCCAGGTCAATGGGGGAGCAGTACTTC. Complete variable domain (other parts from reference TRBV7-9 and TRBJ2-5): DTGVSQNPRHKITKRGQNVTFRCDPISEHNRLYWYRQTLGQGPEFLTYFQNEAQLEKSRLLSDRFSAERPKGSFSTLEIQRTEQGDSAMYLCASTARSMGEQYFGPGTRLLVL.